This T cell receptor (beta chain) stems from a study of T cell responses to AZD1222 COVID-19 vaccine. Turning to the study itself: Second-dose intervals of approximately 4 or approximately 12 weeks were pooled. General study results and limits: Donor demographics were predominantly white British with a female majority; clonal diversity may be underestimated.

Germline V gene lookup returns CDR1 GTSNPN and CDR2 SVGIG (reference sequence). Deletions cut 8 bases from V and 3 bases from J, with 19 bases between. This CDR3 is built from 14 residues. Data came from immunoSEQ multiplex PCR; TCRdb stores just in-frame clones and leaves some out. Here the sample spans 130,000 or so clones, approximately 90% being singletons. Turning to this clone: Its antigen is not known.

The receptor comes from an adult in good health. Here the sequenced sample was peripheral blood, taken on day 0 of AZD1222 vaccination. The chain carries TRBV30 and TRBJ1-2, with a tentative D call TRBD1 (5 bases). The CDR3, as DNA: TGTGCCCTCGAGTGGGGGACCCTTGACTATGGCTACACCTTC. Protein product: CALEWGTLDYGYTF.